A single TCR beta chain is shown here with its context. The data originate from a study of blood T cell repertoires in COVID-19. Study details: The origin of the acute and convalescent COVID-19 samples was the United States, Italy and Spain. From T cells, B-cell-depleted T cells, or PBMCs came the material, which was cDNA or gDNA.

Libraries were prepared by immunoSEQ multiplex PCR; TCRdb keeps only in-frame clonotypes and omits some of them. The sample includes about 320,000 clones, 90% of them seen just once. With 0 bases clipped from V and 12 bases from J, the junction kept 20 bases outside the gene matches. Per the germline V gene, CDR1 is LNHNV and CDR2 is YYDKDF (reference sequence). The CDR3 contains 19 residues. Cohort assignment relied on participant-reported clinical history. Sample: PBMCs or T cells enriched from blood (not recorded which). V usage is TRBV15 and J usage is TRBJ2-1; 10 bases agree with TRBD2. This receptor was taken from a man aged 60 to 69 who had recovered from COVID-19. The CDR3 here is CATSRELTGASGRGGWQFF. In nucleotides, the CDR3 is TGTGCCACCAGCAGAGAACTCACAGGGGCTAGCGGGAGAGGGGGATGGCAGTTCTTC.